This T cell receptor (beta chain) originates from a study of blood T cell repertoires in COVID-19. At the level of the study: The origin of the acute and convalescent COVID-19 samples was the United States, Italy and Spain. PBMCs, B-cell-depleted T cells, or T cells were the source of the cDNA or gDNA that made up the material.

CDR1 is MNHEY, CDR2 SVGAGI, per germline. There are 13 residues in the CDR3. V lost 6 bases to trimming and J lost 3 bases, with 12 bases between them. Libraries were prepared by immunoSEQ multiplex PCR; TCRdb keeps only in-frame clonotypes and omits some of them. The table lists fewer than 200,000 clones, 70% to 90% of them singletons. This receptor was obtained from a man aged 18 to 30 who had recovered from COVID-19. The sample taken for sequencing was peripheral blood. This sequence joins TRBV6-5 and TRBJ2-7; D is possibly TRBD1 (5 bases). The CDR3 sequence is CASSASTGYEQYF. In nucleotides, the CDR3 is TGTGCCAGCAGCGCTAGTACAGGCTACGAGCAGTACTTC.